This T cell receptor beta chain was profiled in a study of T cell repertoires in cytomegalovirus infection. At the level of the study: In the study, CMV epitopes included recently identified HLA-C-restricted and well-studied HLA-B-restricted ones.

Notes on this clonotype: Its antigen is unknown.

TCRdb analysed the reads with MiXCR anew, one entry per CDR3 protein. The table includes 650,000 to 850,000 distinct CDR3 sequences, 25% to 30% detected once. This clonotype was obtained from a human donor in good health (CMV status not recorded). Some clones in this sample may be carry-over from other donors' samples. The input for sequencing was cultured CD8+ T cells from PBMCs, taken from culture after CMV antigen stimulation.

The CDR3 loop is CASSHRQGTGTDTQYF. The CDR3 DNA is TGTGCCAGCAGCCACCGACAGGGGACCGGCACAGATACGCAGTATTTT. The rearrangement joins TRBV7-6 to TRBJ2-3; 8 bases map to TRBD1. Germline V gene data show CDR1 as SGHVS and CDR2 as FNYEAQ. The CDR3 sequence is 16 residues long. The trim removed 5 bases at V and 1 base at J, leaving 8 bases unmatched.